This T cell receptor (beta chain) was captured by sequencing in a study of response to subunit inactivated influenza vaccine. TCRdb itself ran the RT-PCR reads through MiXCR, one entry per CDR3 protein. The profile shows roughly 550,000 distinct CDR3 sequences, 20% to 25% of them singletons. Germline assignment: CDR1 SEHNR and CDR2 FQNEAQ (reference sequence). The CDR3 is made up of 15 amino acids. V was shortened by 4 bases and J by 5 bases, with 18 bases between the two germline ends. These data also featured in a second study, about T cells expressing NK-cell markers. That source reports: Production of TCR beta cDNA relied on 5'RACE template switching with UMIs.

V is TRBV7-9 and J is TRBJ2-7, with a tentative D call TRBD2 (6 bases). The receptor comes from a man aged 50-60 years who received an inactivated influenza vaccine. This specimen was CD4+ T cells sorted from PBMCs, taken about 13 days after vaccination. CDR3 sequence reads: CASSSGNAGLDEQYF. Here the CDR3 DNA reads TGTGCCAGCAGCTCAGGGAACGCGGGGCTGGACGAGCAGTACTTC.